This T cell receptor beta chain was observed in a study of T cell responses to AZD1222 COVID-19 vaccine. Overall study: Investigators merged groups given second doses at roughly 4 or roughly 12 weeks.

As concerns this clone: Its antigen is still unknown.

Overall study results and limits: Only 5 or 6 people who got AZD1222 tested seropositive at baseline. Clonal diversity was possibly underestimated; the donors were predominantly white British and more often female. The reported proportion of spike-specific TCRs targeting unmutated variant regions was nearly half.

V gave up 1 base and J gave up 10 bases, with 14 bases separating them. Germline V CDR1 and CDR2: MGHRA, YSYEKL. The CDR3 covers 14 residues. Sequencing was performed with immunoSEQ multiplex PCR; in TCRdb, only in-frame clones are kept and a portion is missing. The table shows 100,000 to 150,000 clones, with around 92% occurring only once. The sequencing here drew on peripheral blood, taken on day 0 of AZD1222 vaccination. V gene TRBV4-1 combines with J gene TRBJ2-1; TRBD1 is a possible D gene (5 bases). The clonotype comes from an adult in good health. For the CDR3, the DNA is TGCGCCAGCAGCCAAGGATTGCGGACACGCGAGCAGTTCTTC. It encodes CASSQGLRTREQFF.